The rows below give T cell receptor beta chains drawn from one sample of a study of metastatic and nonmetastatic thyroid tumors. MiXCR reprocessed the PCR reads for TCRdb. The table includes tens of thousands of clones, roughly 13% detected once. Sequencing input: blood. These TCRs come from a female donor with papillary thyroid cancer or a benign thyroid nodule (not recorded which). Some clones in this sample may be carry-over from other donors' samples. Each CDR3 is given without its conserved first and last residue.

j_gene	v_gene	CDR3aa
TRBJ2-1	TRBV27	ASRLWTSGRLYNEQF
TRBJ1-2	TRBV20-1	SASVTGTGSGYGHT
TRBJ1-2	TRBV20-1	SASTGTAARGYT
TRBJ1-1	TRBV7-9	ASSLVREAF
TRBJ2-7	TRBV20-1	SGARGSPTYEQY
TRBJ2-1	TRBV6-2/TRBV6-3	ASSYSGANEQF
TRBJ2-6	TRBV29-1	SVVEGPGANVLT
TRBJ2-1	TRBV2	ASSEPPQGAYNEQF
TRBJ1-1	TRBV9	ASSAGMNTEAF
TRBJ2-1	TRBV5-5	ASSPGLADHNEQF
TRBJ2-1	TRBV27	ASRLVDRGGYEQS
TRBJ2-7	TRBV6-2/TRBV6-3	ASSQIATGLAPYEQY
TRBJ2-1	TRBV20-1	SAPGLGGRNELF
TRBJ2-7	TRBV4-3	ASSQDHHIPYEQY
TRBJ2-1	TRBV20-1	SARDLGGARKF
TRBJ1-2	TRBV6-1	ASSEGGVGYT
TRBJ1-2	TRBV18	ASSPRTSSGYT
TRBJ2-3	TRBV7-9	ASSYRQGADTQY
TRBJ2-2	TRBV11-1	ASSFGSQSLNKGGGELF
TRBJ1-1	TRBV27	ASSLQGRTEAF
TRBJ2-7	TRBV19	ASSRDGRVYEQY
TRBJ2-3	TRBV28	ASSLTSTDTQY
TRBJ1-6	TRBV2	ASRPTVDNSPLH
TRBJ2-7	TRBV6-6	ASSYSAGGSYEQY
TRBJ1-2	TRBV5-5	ASSLGTAASYGYT
TRBJ2-3	TRBV20-1	SASASGRATDTQY
TRBJ2-2	TRBV6-2/TRBV6-3	ASGLRTTGQRNTGELF
TRBJ2-5	TRBV4-2	ASSPRGRQIQETQY
TRBJ2-5	TRBV5-1	ASSLSSLKETQY
TRBJ2-1	TRBV6-2/TRBV6-3	ASRQGNYNEQF
TRBJ2-2	TRBV20-1	SARPAQQNTGELF
TRBJ2-1	TRBV7-3	ARFGTGLTKNYNEQF
TRBJ2-7	TRBV27	ASRGQDSGYEQY
TRBJ1-2	TRBV20-1	SAREAGGAGGYT
TRBJ2-2	TRBV2	ASTLDGELF
TRBJ1-6	TRBV28	ASSSPMGAGLKPLH
TRBJ1-4	TRBV3-1	ASSQRLIATNEKLF
TRBJ2-1	TRBV27	ASSRLAGESHNEQF
TRBJ2-3	TRBV3-1	ASSPRQAYTQY
TRBJ2-7	TRBV12-3/TRBV12-4	ASSPRTGTHEQY
TRBJ1-2	TRBV20-1	SASQVGQGGDGYT
TRBJ1-2	TRBV5-1	ASSLEGTKRGYT
TRBJ1-1	TRBV27	ASSLVWVTENTEAF
TRBJ2-6	TRBV4-3	ASSQDSVLSGPGSGANVLT
TRBJ1-2	TRBV6-5	ASSYLPGAGGYT
TRBJ2-3	TRBV28	ATIPSGRAPDTQY
TRBJ1-1	TRBV7-9	ASSGGVDRKEAF
TRBJ2-1	TRBV28	ASSSLSDSGRRNEQF
TRBJ1-1	TRBV20-1	SARDDRVGAF
TRBJ2-7	TRBV2	ASSVGLAGSYEQY
TRBJ1-5	TRBV6-1	ASRKGFGNQHQH
TRBJ2-3	TRBV9	ASSVLAGSADTQY
TRBJ1-3	TRBV7-9	ASSLVLEDEY
TRBJ2-5	TRBV7-8	ASNPTGVGETQY